This section outlines one T cell receptor beta chain sequence together with its context. Its antigen target is currently unknown. No quality values exist for individual bases; no much larger clone is one base distant. The CDR3 sequence holds 18 residues, the cysteine and phenylalanine included. Left in the record is the CDR3 DNA by itself, 54 bases read in frame from the first base. Per the germline V gene (reference sequence), MNHEY is the CDR1 and SMNVEV is the CDR2. Relative to germline, V is 4 bases shorter and J is 3 bases shorter, with 25 bases between their ends. This sample was taken from a study of cytomegalovirus exposure and HLA in healthy donors (dated by TCRdb to about 2017). Study-level background: In an earlier analysis of some 610 of the donors, about 260 Gb of sequence data and about 110 million unique TCR beta sequences from approximately 180 million T cells were reported. Among the roughly 400 genotyped donors, around 81% belonged to the genetic ancestry cluster associated with self-reported Caucasian donors. In addition to the first cohort of approximately 650 subjects, a separate validation cohort of approximately 110 different subjects was used. A later genetic analysis took genome-wide SNP genotypes for about 60% of the roughly 670 donors and used that subset as a discovery cohort. To predict cytomegalovirus infection status, the study combined high-throughput TCR immunosequencing, statistical association of individual TCRs with disease status, and machine learning. Using immunosequencing, the study profiled T cell repertoires from roughly 650 subjects and related those repertoires to cytomegalovirus serostatus. Every repertoire in the discovery cohort had been generated on one and the same sequencing platform. Approximately 330 gigabases of sequencing data and tens of millions of unique TCR sequences made up an early release that covered about 640 HLA-typed donors. Typing coverage varied by locus: roughly 620-630 donors for A, B, C, DRB1 and DQB1; approximately 500 for DQA1; nearly 610 for DPA1; around 450 for DPB1. On average, 235,054 unique TCR beta nucleotide sequences were sequenced per donor among some 420 genotyped donors of the cohort, with roughly a sixth of those sequences being non-productive. Rather than drawing on any new phenotypic data, the later analysis identified candidate immune exposures from TCR beta sequences and the way those sequences occurred across donors. Several DR-DQ haplotypes were handled as single units for association and clustering because linkage in the cohort was strong. The aim of the study was to test whether cataloging public T cell receptors could identify signatures of past pathogen exposure. Both class I and class II loci were covered by HLA typing, at four-digit resolution. A later analysis re-analyzed previously published TCR beta repertoires from approximately 700 donors and added high-resolution HLA genotyping to study TCR occurrence patterns. Donor age, sex, ethnicity and CMV serostatus were collected together with the repertoire data. In an earlier analysis of 587 of the donors, high-throughput TCR beta sequencing was used to judge whether each TCR beta V gene segment behaved as functional or pseudogenic. Beyond this particular receptor, the publication reports: Sequencing depth was assumed to be roughly uniform across donors in the presence/absence analyses, though that assumption may not hold. When HLA alleles, especially DR and DQ, strongly co-occurred, TCR associations were difficult to assign to individual alleles. A later analysis found that TCR association rates varied across HLA loci, with DRB1 alleles showing the most associated TCRs and HLA-C alleles the fewest. In a later analysis, around 17,000 TCR beta sequences were associated with specific HLA alleles at a false discovery rate of 0.05. The authors suggested that the approach could potentially be generalized to other disease states and immunological phenotypes. Correlated functional status among segregating V segments might reflect linkage disequilibrium, but an unknown experimental factor could not be ruled out. Across donors, most TCR sequences were observed very rarely, whereas some public TCRs were present in many individuals. Because HLA typing was missing for some donors at each locus, association tests included only the typed subset. For the cohort, immune exposure information was limited to CMV serostatus. A group of highly shared sequence variants was considered likely to be a technical artifact of the sequencing pipeline. According to a later genetic analysis, donors in an Asian-associated ancestry cluster had fewer N-insertions in productive TCRs than the approximately 630-donor mean. A further reported finding was that TCR beta sequences accurately predicted the HLA-A and HLA-B alleles for most subjects in the first cohort. According to a later analysis, most CMV-associated TCR beta chains appeared to be HLA-restricted, and the HLA associations seemed to be driven largely by CMV exposure. Only TCR beta chains were sequenced in this cohort, and the absence of alpha or paired-chain data limited detectable features. The study listed 150 to 200 TCR beta chains as associated with cytomegalovirus. A few of the identified cytomegalovirus-associated TCR beta chains were confirmed in vitro to be specific for cytomegalovirus antigens. Some IMGT-functional V segments, including TRBV6-2 and TRBV6-3, could not be distinguished by the 87-base-pair reads and were therefore excluded. A later genetic analysis associated a missense DCLRE1C variant with V-gene and J-gene trimming of TCR beta chains, and an independent cohort replicated the association. Because counts were too low, 15 to 20 rarely observed V segments, including chromosome 9 orphons, were excluded from the earlier analysis of 587 of the donors. In both the original and validation cohorts, the classifier was reported to diagnose cytomegalovirus status with high specificity and sensitivity. Compared with equally common non-associated chains, HLA-associated TCR beta chains in a later analysis were more clonally expanded and had lower generation probabilities. In an earlier analysis of around 600 of the donors, most TCR beta V segments were observed in productive rearrangements about 90% or about 30% of the time, broadly matching IMGT annotations. Several of the top co-occurrence clusters appeared to be linked to parvovirus B19, influenza, CMV and Epstein-Barr virus, according to a later analysis.

Library prep was done by the immunoSEQ multiplex PCR assay. For the multiplex PCR, a mixture combining 60 forward primers for TCR Vbeta segments and 13 reverse primers for TCR Jbeta segments was used. Amplification of the CDR3 region of rearranged TCR beta genes was performed with a multiplex PCR assay on genomic DNA. Amplified TCR beta libraries were sequenced as 87-base-pair reads on the Illumina HiSeq System. Per the authors' processing: A later analysis counted about 82 million unique TCR beta chains across the 550 to 700 repertoires, and around 9.9 million of these chains were shared by at least two donors. Raw reads were error-corrected and collapsed into unique sequences by a nearest-neighbor algorithm in which closely related sequences were merged to remove PCR and sequencing errors. Alignment of CDR3 sequences to IMGT reference sequences was used to assign V, D and J gene segments. Each retained sequence needed at least a six-nucleotide match to both a V gene segment and a J gene segment. Rearrangements were classified as productive when the CDR3 lacked stop codons and remained in frame with V and J, and all other rearrangements were classified as non-productive. CDR3 was defined according to IMGT convention as the region running from the second conserved V-encoded cysteine to the conserved J-encoded phenylalanine. Sequences without an unambiguous match to a single V gene segment were excluded from the earlier analysis of approximately 560 of the donors. An earlier analysis of 587 of the donors classified V segments as functional when productive rearrangements were above 56.7% and as segregating when the standard deviation between donors was above 5%. A statistical classification framework was built to diagnose cytomegalovirus status from the catalog of TCR beta chain sequences. A later analysis assigned V and J genes by comparing TCR nucleotide sequences with IMGT/GENE-DB human TR gene sequences. The TCRdist pipeline was used in a later analysis to assign CDR3 sequences and most-parsimonious VDJ recombination scenarios. In a later analysis, every TCR beta chain was defined by the combination of its CDR3 amino acid sequence and its V-gene family, and reads without a unique V-gene family were dropped. As a way to deal with suspected cross-contamination and a sequencing artifact, a later analysis dropped under 600 nucleotide sequences that were highly shared and had low generation probability. In a later analysis, a clonal expansion index for each public chain was calculated from normalized within-repertoire ranks of inferred template counts. In a later analysis, generation probabilities were computed using a VDJ recombination model fitted to out-of-frame rearrangements, and the results were checked against IGoR. In a later analysis, TCR-TCR, TCR-HLA and TCR-CMV co-occurrence was scored with hypergeometric tests, and a repertoire-size bias correction was applied to TCR pairs. To estimate false discovery rates, a later analysis permuted the HLA or CMV assignments 20 times. A later analysis grouped co-occurring TCRs with DBSCAN, adding TCRdist sequence similarity when clustering within HLA-allele-positive subsets. For co-occurrence clustering, repertoires with fewer than 30,000 or more than 120,000 public chains were excluded, along with about five repertoires with anomalous nucleotide sharing. Imported from immuneACCESS, the table was reduced by TCRdb to in-frame sequences with V and J called. These copies leave out some clones; in studies compared against another copy, an unresolved V gene accounts for under half, and the cause of the remainder is not known. From that table come the V and J calls and clone size; the DNA was used to work out D and trimming. This sample is represented by some 150,000 clones; just over 70% of them were singletons. The ten largest clones capture less than 2.5% of the sample.

The cohort comprised fewer than 700 healthy bone marrow donors. At the time of sampling, all cohort members were nominally healthy, though unrecorded immune exposures were likely present. CMV serostatus was recorded as positive for some 300 and negative for about 55% of the 666 cohort members, whereas no CMV serostatus was recorded for the donor in question. Every donor gave a peripheral blood sample, and the peripheral blood mononuclear cells from that sample were used for TCR beta sequencing. The Qiagen DNeasy Blood Extraction Kit was used to extract genomic DNA from the blood cell samples. Sequencing input: PBMCs. This TCR was sampled from a human donor in good health. This chain is built from TRBV27 and TRBJ2-7; TRBD1 might be the D gene, on 6 matching bases. The bases read TGTGCCAGCAGTTCGACCGGGACAAGGGTGGGCGGGCTCTACGAGCAGTACTTC. Translated, it gives CASSSTGTRVGGLYEQYF.